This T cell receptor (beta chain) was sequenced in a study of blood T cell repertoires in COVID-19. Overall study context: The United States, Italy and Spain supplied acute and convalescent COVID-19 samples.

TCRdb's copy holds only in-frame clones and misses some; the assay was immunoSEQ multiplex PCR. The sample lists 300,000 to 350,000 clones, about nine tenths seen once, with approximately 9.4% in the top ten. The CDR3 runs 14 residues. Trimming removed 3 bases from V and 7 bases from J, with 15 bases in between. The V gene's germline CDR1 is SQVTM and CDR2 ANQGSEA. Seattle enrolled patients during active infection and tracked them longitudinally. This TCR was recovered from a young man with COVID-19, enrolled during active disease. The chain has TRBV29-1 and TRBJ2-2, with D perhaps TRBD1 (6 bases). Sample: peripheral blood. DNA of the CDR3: TGCAGCGTTGATGAGACAGGCGAATACGGGGAGCTGTTTTTT. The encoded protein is CSVDETGEYGELFF.